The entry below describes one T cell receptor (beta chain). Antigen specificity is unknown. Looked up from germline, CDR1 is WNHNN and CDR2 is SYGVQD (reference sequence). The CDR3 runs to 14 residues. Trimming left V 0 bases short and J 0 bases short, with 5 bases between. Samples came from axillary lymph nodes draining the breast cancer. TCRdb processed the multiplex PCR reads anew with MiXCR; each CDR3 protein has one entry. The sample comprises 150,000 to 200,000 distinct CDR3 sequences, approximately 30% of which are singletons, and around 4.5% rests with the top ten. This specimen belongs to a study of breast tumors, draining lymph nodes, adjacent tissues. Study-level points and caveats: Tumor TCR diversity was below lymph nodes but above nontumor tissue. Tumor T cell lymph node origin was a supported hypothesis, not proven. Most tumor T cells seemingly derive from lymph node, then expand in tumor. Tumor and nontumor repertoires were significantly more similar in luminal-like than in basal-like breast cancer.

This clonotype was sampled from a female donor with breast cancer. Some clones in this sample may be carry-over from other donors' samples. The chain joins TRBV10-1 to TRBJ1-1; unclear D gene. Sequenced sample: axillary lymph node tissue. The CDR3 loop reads CASSESVMNTEAFF. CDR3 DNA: TGCGCCAGCAGTGAGTCTGTCATGAACACTGAAGCTTTCTTT.